The rows below give T cell receptor beta chains drawn from one sample of a study of technical replicates of blood from a few donors. Sequenced by immunoSEQ multiplex PCR; TCRdb stores in-frame clones only, minus some. The profile shows over 85,000 clones, approximately 96% of them singletons. The sequencing sample was made of T cells isolated from PBMCs. The receptors were gathered from a human donor in good health. CDR3s include the opening cysteine and the closing phenylalanine or tryptophan. D genes are given only for firm matches. The size of a clone is reported for some rows only, either as once, few or many, or as a class for expanded clones.

v_call,j_call,d_call,clone_size,cdr3_nt,cdr3_aa
TRBV7-2,TRBJ2-2,NA,NA,TGTGCCAGCAGCTTAACCCCGAGTTCCGGGGGAGCGCACACCGGGGAGCTGTTTTTT,CASSLTPSSGGAHTGELFF
TRBV19,TRBJ2-7,TRBD2,NA,TGTGCCAGTAGTTCTAGCGGGAACCCCCTTTTCCACGAGCAGTACTTC,CASSSSGNPLFHEQYF
TRBV9,TRBJ2-3,NA,once,TGTGCCAGCAGCGTAGTAGGGGCCATCACAGATACGCAGTATTTT,CASSVVGAITDTQYF
TRBV4-1,TRBJ2-5,TRBD2,NA,TGCGCCAGCAGCCAGGAAAGTCCAGCGGGAGAACGGGAGACCCAGTACTTC,CASSQESPAGERETQYF
TRBV6-5,TRBJ1-2,TRBD1,NA,TGTGCCAGCAGTCGGGAGGACAGGGCCTATGGCTACACCTTC,CASSREDRAYGYTF
TRBV6-5,TRBJ2-2,NA,NA,TGTGCCAGCAGCACAGGGTATACCGGGGAGCTGTTTTTT,CASSTGYTGELFF
TRBV19,TRBJ1-4,NA,NA,TGTGCCAGTACCGTCCTTGGGCGCGAAAAACTGTTTTTT,CASTVLGREKLFF
TRBV4-3,TRBJ2-3,TRBD2,NA,TGCGCCAGCAGCCAACCGGCTAGCGGGCGCTTGGGGGATACGCAGTATTTT,CASSQPASGRLGDTQYF
TRBV6-5,TRBJ1-2,NA,NA,TGTGCCAGCAGTTACCTGCCAGGGGATATGGGCTATGGCTACACCTTC,CASSYLPGDMGYGYTF
TRBV6-4,TRBJ2-3,TRBD2,once,TGTGCCAGCAGTGACTCTACGGGACTAGCGGGTCGCACAGATACGCAGTATTTT,CASSDSTGLAGRTDTQYF
TRBV4-3,TRBJ2-1,NA,NA,TGCGCCAGCAGCCAACTAGGTAACAATGAGCAGTTCTTC,CASSQLGNNEQFF
TRBV27,TRBJ2-7,TRBD1,NA,TGTGCCAGCAGTTCCGGGACAGGGGGCTACGAGCAGTACTTC,CASSSGTGGYEQYF
TRBV18,TRBJ1-5,NA,once,TGTGCCAGCTCATCGACCGGAGGGAGTCAGCCCCAGCATTTT,CASSSTGGSQPQHF
TRBV5-1,TRBJ1-4,NA,NA,TGCGCCAGCAGGGGGGGAACAAATGAAAAACTGTTTTTT,CASRGGTNEKLFF
TRBV29-1,TRBJ2-1,TRBD2,NA,TGCAGCGTCCTGGGGGGGACTAGCTCGGATGAGCAGTTCTTC,CSVLGGTSSDEQFF
TRBV6-6,TRBJ1-1,NA,NA,TGTGCCAGCACTTCTTTGGGGGGGGATTGGGGCACTGAAGCTTTCTTT,CASTSLGGDWGTEAFF
TRBV15,TRBJ2-3,NA,NA,TGTGCCACCAGCAGAGTTGGGTCTAGCGTCACTAGCACAGATACGCAGTATTTT,CATSRVGSSVTSTDTQYF
TRBV5-4,TRBJ2-7,NA,NA,TGTGCCAGCAGAATGGGAAGGGGAGAGCAGTACTTC,CASRMGRGEQYF
TRBV27,TRBJ1-2,NA,NA,TGTGCCAGCAGTTTAAATCCAGGCTCCTATGGCTACACCTTC,CASSLNPGSYGYTF
TRBV4-1,TRBJ2-1,TRBD1,NA,TGCGCCAGCAGCCACCCCCGGGACAGCTCCTACAATGAGCAGTTCTTC,CASSHPRDSSYNEQFF
TRBV5-1,TRBJ1-2,TRBD1,NA,TGCGCCAGCACGGGGGACAGTTATGGCTACACCTTC,CASTGDSYGYTF
TRBV7-8,TRBJ2-2,TRBD1,NA,TGTGCCAGCAGCAAAAGGCGGACAGGGAACACCGGGGAGCTGTTTTTT,CASSKRRTGNTGELFF
TRBV7-2,TRBJ2-7,TRBD1,NA,TGTGCCAGCAGTTACAGGGGCTACGAGCAGTACTTC,CASSYRGYEQYF
TRBV7-8,TRBJ2-3,NA,NA,TGTGCCAGCGGTCTCGGAGGGCCAGATACGCAGTATTTT,CASGLGGPDTQYF
TRBV6-5,TRBJ2-7,NA,once,TGTGCCAGCAGTTTCGGGGGAGAGTCCTACGAGCAGTACTTC,CASSFGGESYEQYF
TRBV6-5,TRBJ1-4,TRBD1,NA,TGTGCCAGCAGCCCGCTTGGACAGGGGGGCGAAAAACTGTTTTTT,CASSPLGQGGEKLFF
TRBV28,TRBJ1-1,NA,NA,TGTGCCAGCAGGAGTACAGGGACCTTGAACACTGAAGCTTTCTTT,CASRSTGTLNTEAFF
TRBV6-5,TRBJ1-2,TRBD1,NA,TGTGCCAGCAGCAACAGGGGTCGAGATGGCTACACCTTC,CASSNRGRDGYTF
TRBV14,TRBJ1-3,NA,NA,TGTGCCAGCAGCCAAGTTTCGTTGGCCAGCTCTGGAAACACCATATATTTT,CASSQVSLASSGNTIYF
TRBV5-4,TRBJ2-7,TRBD2,NA,TGTGCCAGCAGCTTAATTCTAGCGGGAGGAGAAGAGCAGTACTTC,CASSLILAGGEEQYF
TRBV28,TRBJ1-5,NA,NA,TGTGCCAGCAGTACCCCCAGGGGAAATCAGCCCCAGCATTTT,CASSTPRGNQPQHF
TRBV9,TRBJ1-1,TRBD1,NA,TGTGCCAGCAGCGCGGGACAGGGCACTGAAGCTTTCTTT,CASSAGQGTEAFF
TRBV30,TRBJ2-1,NA,NA,TGTGCCTGGAGGCGGGAAGGCGAGCAGTTCTTC,CAWRREGEQFF
TRBV7-3,TRBJ1-1,NA,NA,TGTGCCAGCAGCTTACAGGGGAGAGCTGAAGCTTTCTTT,CASSLQGRAEAFF
TRBV19,TRBJ1-5,NA,once,TGTGCCAGTAGTATTTGGGGAGATAGCAATCAGCCCCAGCATTTT,CASSIWGDSNQPQHF
TRBV4-1,TRBJ2-3,TRBD1,NA,TGCGCCAGCAGTCGAATCGCCGGGACAGAAAAAACAGATACGCAGTATTTT,CASSRIAGTEKTDTQYF
TRBV2,TRBJ1-1,NA,NA,TGTGCCAGCAGTGGAGGAACTGAAGCTTTCTTT,CASSGGTEAFF
TRBV6-5,TRBJ1-1,NA,NA,TGTGCCAGCAGAAGTCTCGGACTGGAGAACACTGAAGCTTTCTTT,CASRSLGLENTEAFF
TRBV18,TRBJ2-6,NA,NA,TGTGCCAGCTCACCTCTGGAGAGCTCTGGGGCCAACGTCCTGACTTTC,CASSPLESSGANVLTF
TRBV5-4,TRBJ1-3,NA,NA,TGTGCCAGCAGCTTGGCGGCAGGGGGAAACACCATATATTTT,CASSLAAGGNTIYF
TRBV29-1,TRBJ2-1,TRBD2,once,TGCAGCGTTTTAGCGGGGTGGAACAATGAGCAGTTCTTC,CSVLAGWNNEQFF
TRBV7-2,TRBJ2-1,TRBD2,NA,TGTGCCAGCAGCCTAGAGGGAGGGACGCTTGGTTTGGGGTTCTTC,CASSLEGGTLGLGFF
TRBV5-8,TRBJ2-7,NA,few,TGTGCCAGCACCCCCCGCCCGGGAACCTACGAGCAGTACTTC,CASTPRPGTYEQYF
TRBV5-1,TRBJ2-1,NA,NA,TGCGCCAGCAGTTTAGAAATTCGGGACTCTTTAAGTGAGCAGTTCTTC,CASSLEIRDSLSEQFF
TRBV7-3,TRBJ2-2,TRBD2,NA,TGTGCCAGCAGCCGTAGCGGGAGTACCCCCGGGGAGCTGTTTTTT,CASSRSGSTPGELFF
TRBV5-6,TRBJ1-3,NA,NA,TGTGCCAGCAGCTTCGAGGGAACTGGAAACACCATATATTTT,CASSFEGTGNTIYF
TRBV7-3,TRBJ2-1,TRBD2,NA,TGTGCCAGCAGCTTGACTAGCGGGACACACAATGAGCAGTTCTTC,CASSLTSGTHNEQFF